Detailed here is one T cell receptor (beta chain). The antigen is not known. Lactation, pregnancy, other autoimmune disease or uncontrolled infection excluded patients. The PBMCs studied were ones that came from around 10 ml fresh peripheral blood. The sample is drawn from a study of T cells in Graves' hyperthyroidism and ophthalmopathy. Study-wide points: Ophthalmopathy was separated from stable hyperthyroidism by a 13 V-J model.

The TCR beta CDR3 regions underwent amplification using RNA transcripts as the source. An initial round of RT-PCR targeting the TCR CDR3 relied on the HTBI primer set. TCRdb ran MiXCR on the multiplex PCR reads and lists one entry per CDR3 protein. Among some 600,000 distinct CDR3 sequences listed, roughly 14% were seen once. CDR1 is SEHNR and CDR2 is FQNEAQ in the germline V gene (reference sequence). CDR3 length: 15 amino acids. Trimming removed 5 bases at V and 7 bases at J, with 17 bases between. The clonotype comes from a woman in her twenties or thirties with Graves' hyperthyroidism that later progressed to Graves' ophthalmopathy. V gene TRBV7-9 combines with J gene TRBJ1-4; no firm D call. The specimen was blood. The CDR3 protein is CASSPSEGSGEKLFF. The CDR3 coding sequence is TGTGCCAGCAGCCCAAGTGAAGGATCCGGTGAAAAACTGTTTTTT.